This T cell receptor beta chain is from a study of tumor-infiltrating lymphocytes in primary liver carcinoma. Study overall: Maximum tumor diameters ranged from about 4.2 to 11 cm, stage T1-T3 N0M0. Study-wide findings and caveats: Present in all five tumor regions were only about 7-25% of the top clones.

Bulk tissue was left unsorted, and RNA and DNA were co-extracted from roughly 20-30 mg of it. Sampling of each tumor involved five separate regions. Comment on this clonotype: Antigen unknown. The junction departs from germline at one end; a sequencing error may be responsible.

CDR3 length: 17 amino acids. Germline V gene lookup returns CDR1 MNHNY and CDR2 SVGAGI (reference sequence). Total RNA (around 500 ng) served as template for TCR beta cDNA synthesis primed by a constant-region primer. Sequencing libraries for TCR beta derived from three nested multiplex PCR rounds that used slightly modified ARM-PCR. A C-beta reverse primer was combined with TRBV1-TRBV30 forward primers in the first two PCR rounds, and each round had around 11 cycles. TCRdb ran MiXCR on the multiplex PCR reads and lists one entry per CDR3 protein. The sample shows about 20,000 distinct CDR3 sequences, roughly three quarters of them seen only once.

The chain joins TRBV6-6 to TRBJ2-3; D uncertain. The source material was liver tumor tissue from sampling region 4. The sample's subset: tumor region T4, right-lateral pole. The source is a woman aged 25-40 years with primary liver carcinoma and hepatitis B virus infection. As DNA, the CDR3 is TGTGCCAGCATTTACCAGAACGTACCTCGACGCACAGATACGCAGTATTTT. Protein: CASIYQNVPRRTDTQYF.